These 5 T cell receptor beta chains were all obtained from the same sample, sequenced in a study of PD-L1 blockade in urothelial cancer. Time point denoted: pretreatment peripheral blood. Assay: immunoSEQ multiplex PCR; the TCRdb copy retains only in-frame clones and omits some. The data show 98,000 or so clones, with 90% seen just once and around 1.6% held by the top ten. The sequencing here drew on PBMCs, taken around atezolizumab (anti-PD-L1) treatment. These TCRs come from a man in his sixties with urothelial cancer.

V usage is TRBV15 and J usage is TRBJ1-5; D is unresolved. The CDR3 loop spans 12 amino acids. Germline values: CDR1 LNHNV, CDR2 YYDKDF (reference sequence). Between the trimmed V and J ends, which lost 8 bases and 3 bases, there was a span of 8 bases. CDR3 loop: CATHWHNQPQHF. CDR3 in DNA: TGTGCCACCCATTGGCACAATCAGCCCCAGCATTTT.

The V and J genes are TRBV15 and TRBJ2-7; 8 positions agree with TRBD2. This CDR3 has 15 amino acids. Trimming removed 1 base from V and 4 bases from J; junction bases left unmatched: 6. Germline V lookup: CDR1 LNHNV, CDR2 YYDKDF (reference sequence). CDR3 sequence (DNA): TGTGCCACCAGCAGAGGAATGAGCGGGGGATACGAGCAGTACTTC. Translated, it gives CATSRGMSGGYEQYF.

This chain joins TRBV6-5 and TRBJ1-5; D possibly corresponds to TRBD1 (5 bases). Looked up from germline, CDR1 is MNHEY and CDR2 is SVGAGI. V lost 5 bases to trimming and J lost 0 bases, with 8 bases between them. This CDR3 comprises 14 residues. CDR3 residues: CASSRDYSNQPQHF. The CDR3 bases are TGTGCCAGCAGTCGGGACTATAGCAATCAGCCCCAGCATTTT.

V usage is TRBV7-9 and J usage is TRBJ1-2, with unresolved D. Germline V CDR1 and CDR2: SEHNR, FQNEAQ (reference sequence). V was pared by 5 bases and J by 3 bases, with 13 bases between. The CDR3 has 14 residues. The CDR3 protein is CASSPSRLDYGYTF. The CDR3 coding sequence is TGTGCCAGCAGCCCCTCTCGCTTAGACTATGGCTACACCTTC.

The chain uses TRBV4-2 and TRBJ1-5; a weak D match, TRBD1 (6 bases). Germline V gene lookup returns CDR1 LGHNA and CDR2 YNFKEQ. The V end lost 1 base, the J end lost 1 base, and 8 bases lay between the germline ends. There are 15 residues in the CDR3. As DNA, the CDR3 is TGTGCCAGCAGCCAAGGGACAGCGAGCAATCAGCCCCAGCATTTT. Translated: CASSQGTASNQPQHF.